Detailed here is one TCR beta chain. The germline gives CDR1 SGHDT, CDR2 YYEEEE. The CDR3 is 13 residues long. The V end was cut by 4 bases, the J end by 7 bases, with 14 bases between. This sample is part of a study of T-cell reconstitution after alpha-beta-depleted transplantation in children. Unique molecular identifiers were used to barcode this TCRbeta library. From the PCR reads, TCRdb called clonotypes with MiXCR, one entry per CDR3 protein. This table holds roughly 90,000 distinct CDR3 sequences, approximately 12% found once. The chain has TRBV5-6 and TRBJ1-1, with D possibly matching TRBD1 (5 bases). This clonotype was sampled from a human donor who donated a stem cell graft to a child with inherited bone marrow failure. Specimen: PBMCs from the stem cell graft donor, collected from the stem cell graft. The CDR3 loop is CASSLPTGDEAFF. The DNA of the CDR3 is TGTGCCAGCAGCCTACCTACAGGCGATGAAGCTTTCTTT.